Following are 9 T cell receptor beta chains from one sample sequenced in a study of technical replicates of blood from a few donors. Assay: immunoSEQ multiplex PCR; the TCRdb copy retains only in-frame clones and omits some. The repertoire holds 67,000 or so clones, with nearly 97% as singletons. Sequencing was done on a sample of T cells isolated from PBMCs. These receptors were collected from a human donor in good health.

This chain links TRBV5-6 with TRBJ1-6; D uncertain. Germline CDR1 is SGHDT and CDR2 is YYEEEE. The V and J ends lost 2 bases and 6 bases respectively, with 18 bases between them. The CDR3 consists of 17 residues. The DNA of the CDR3 is TGTGCCAGCAGCTTAGGATTCACAGCCAGCCCTAATTCACCCCTCCACTTT. Its protein is CASSLGFTASPNSPLHF.

The chain uses TRBV19 and TRBJ2-1, with D possibly being TRBD1 (6 bases). CDR1 is LNHDA, CDR2 SQIVND, per germline (reference sequence). The CDR3 is 14 amino acids. V was cut by 1 base and J by 6 bases, with 10 bases left in between. CDR3 DNA sequence: TGTGCCAGTAGTATAGGGGGGCGCTTCAATGAGCAGTTCTTC. It codes for CASSIGGRFNEQFF.

V and J are TRBV19 and TRBJ1-5; 7 bases fit TRBD1. This CDR3 region has 14 residues. CDR1 is LNHDA and CDR2 is SQIVND in the germline V gene (reference sequence). V shed 7 bases, J shed 5 bases, and the junction held 8 bases outside the gene matches. CDR3 sequence (DNA): TGTGCCAGTACGGACAGGCCGGGGGATCAGCCCCAGCATTTT. Protein product: CASTDRPGDQPQHF.

This chain joins TRBV2 and TRBJ1-4; D is unresolved. V gave up 8 bases and J gave up 12 bases, with 16 bases separating them. There are 12 residues in the CDR3. The V gene's germline CDR1 is SNHLY and CDR2 FYNNEI. The CDR3: CASVTERGELFF. CDR3 in DNA: TGTGCCAGCGTTACGGAACGAGGAGAACTGTTTTTT.

V and J are TRBV7-9 and TRBJ2-7; 8 nucleotides agree with TRBD2. V shed 2 bases, J shed 2 bases, and the junction held 5 bases outside the gene matches. CDR1 is SEHNR, CDR2 FQNEAQ, per germline (reference sequence). The CDR3 totals 15 residues. The CDR3 bases are TGTGCCAGCAGCTTAACAGCGGGAGTAACCTACGAGCAGTACTTC. Protein product: CASSLTAGVTYEQYF.

The rearrangement links TRBV6-5 to TRBJ1-1, with D possibly being TRBD1 (6 bases). Germline V gene data show CDR1 as MNHEY and CDR2 as SVGAGI. The CDR3 has 13 residues. V lost 8 bases and J lost 2, with 12 bases in between. The CDR3 is CASLGQRNTEAFF. In DNA form, the CDR3 reads TGTGCCAGCCTTGGACAGCGAAACACTGAAGCTTTCTTT.

The genes are TRBV7-8 and TRBJ2-7; 8 bases line up with TRBD2. V was pared by 5 bases and J by 7 bases, with 7 bases of the junction left unmatched. The CDR3 covers 13 residues. CDR1 and CDR2 from the germline V gene are SGHVS and FQNEAQ. The CDR3 loop reads CASSRTGGVEQYF. CDR3 nucleotides: TGTGCCAGCAGCAGAACCGGGGGGGTAGAGCAGTACTTC.

The rearrangement joins TRBV19 to TRBJ2-1; the D gene is possibly TRBD2 (6 bases). Germline assignment: CDR1 LNHDA and CDR2 SQIVND (reference sequence). V was cut by 7 bases and J by 4 bases, with 14 bases left in between. This CDR3 is built from 14 residues. The CDR3 region is CASTTGLRYNEQFF. CDR3 in DNA: TGTGCCAGTACCACGGGACTTCGGTACAATGAGCAGTTCTTC.

The chain carries TRBV6-5 and TRBJ1-3, with 7 bases matching TRBD1. Trimming at V came to 6 bases and at J to 0 bases, leaving 5 bases not matched to a gene. The CDR3 covers 15 residues. Germline CDR1 is MNHEY and CDR2 is SVGAGI. The CDR3 bases are TGTGCCAGCAGCCTGGGACAGAGCTCTGGAAACACCATATATTTT. Amino acid sequence: CASSLGQSSGNTIYF.